Presented here are 3 T cell receptor beta chains from one specimen sequenced in a study of T cells in Graves' hyperthyroidism and ophthalmopathy. TCR beta CDR3 region amplification was performed from RNA transcripts. Initially, a first-round RT-PCR of the TCR CDR3 employed the HTBI primer set. A single record per CDR3 protein comes from TCRdb applying MiXCR to the multiplex PCR reads. The table shows 280,000 or so distinct CDR3 sequences, with 25% occurring only once. The sample comprised blood. The receptors shown here come from a man aged 40-50 years with Graves' hyperthyroidism that later progressed to Graves' ophthalmopathy.

This clonotype was seen at least ten times. The V and J genes are TRBV20-1 and TRBJ2-7, with D unresolved. In germline, CDR1 is DFQATT, CDR2 SNEGSKA (reference sequence). The V end was cut by 3 bases, the J end by 2 bases, with 5 bases between. The CDR3 is made up of 11 amino acids. The CDR3 reads CSASQAYEQYF. In DNA form, the CDR3 reads TGCAGTGCTAGTCAGGCCTACGAGCAGTACTTC.

This clonotype was observed at least ten times. V is TRBV30 and J is TRBJ1-1; tentatively, D is TRBD1 (6 bases). Germline lookup yields CDR1 GTSNPN and CDR2 SVGIG (reference sequence). The germline V and J ends were trimmed by 4 bases and 6 bases, with 15 bases remaining between them. This CDR3 is built from 13 residues. The CDR3 loop is CAWKQDRSSEAFF. The DNA for the CDR3 is TGTGCCTGGAAACAAGACAGGAGTTCTGAAGCTTTCTTT.

The table lists this clonotype with many counts. V is TRBV7-9 and J is TRBJ2-5, with TRBD2 as a possible D gene (6 bases). V gave up 7 bases and J gave up 1 base, with 16 bases separating them. The length of the CDR3 is 15 residues. From germline, CDR1 is SEHNR and CDR2 FQNEAQ (reference sequence). The CDR3 region has the DNA TGTGCCAGCAACTGGGGCGTGGGGGGCCAAGAGACCCAGTACTTC. Translated, it gives CASNWGVGGQETQYF. The full variable domain, with the rest looked up from reference TRBV7-9 and TRBJ2-5, is DTGVSQNPRHKITKRGQNVTFRCDPISEHNRLYWYRQTLGQGPEFLTYFQNEAQLEKSRLLSDRFSAERPKGSFSTLEIQRTEQGDSAMYLCASNWGVGGQETQYFGPGTRLLVL.